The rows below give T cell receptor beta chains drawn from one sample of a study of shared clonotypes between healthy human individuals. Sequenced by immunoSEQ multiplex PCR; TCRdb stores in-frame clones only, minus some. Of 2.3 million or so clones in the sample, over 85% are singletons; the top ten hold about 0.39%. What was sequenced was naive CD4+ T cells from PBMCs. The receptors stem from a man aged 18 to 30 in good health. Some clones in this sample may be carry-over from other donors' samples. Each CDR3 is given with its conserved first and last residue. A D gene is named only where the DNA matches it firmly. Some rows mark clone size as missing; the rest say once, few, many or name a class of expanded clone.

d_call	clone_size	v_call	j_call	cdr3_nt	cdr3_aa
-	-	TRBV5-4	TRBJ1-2	TGTGCCAGCAGCTTGGCCCGGCAGTGGGGGGGCTACACCTTC	CASSLARQWGGYTF
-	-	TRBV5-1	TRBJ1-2	TGCGCCAGCAGCTTGGGCCCAGACACCGCTGCGTATGGCTACACCTTC	CASSLGPDTAAYGYTF
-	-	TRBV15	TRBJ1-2	TGTGCCACCAGCAGACAGGCCGGGGGGGATGGCTACACCTTC	CATSRQAGGDGYTF
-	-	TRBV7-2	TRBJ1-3	TGTGCGGTAGGAGGAAACACCATATATTTT	CAVGGNTIYF
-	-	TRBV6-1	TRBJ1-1	TGTGCCAGCAGTGAAGAGGTCGGTACTGAAGCTTTCTTT	CASSEEVGTEAFF
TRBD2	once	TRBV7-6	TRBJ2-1	TGTGCCAGCAGAGCACTAGCGGGAGGGCGGTACAATGAGCAGTTCTTC	CASRALAGGRYNEQFF
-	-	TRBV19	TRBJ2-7	TGTGCCAGTAGCAACGAACGGGGGAGGCTAGCCTACGAGCAGTACTTC	CASSNERGRLAYEQYF
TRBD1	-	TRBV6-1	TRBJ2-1	TGTGCCAGCAGCAAGACAGGGAACTACAATGAGCAGTTCTTC	CASSKTGNYNEQFF
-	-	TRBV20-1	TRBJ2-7	TGCAGTGCTGGCAAGCTGTACGAGCAGTACTTT	CSAGKLYEQYF
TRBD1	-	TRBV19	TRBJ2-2	TGTGCCAGCTCTAGGGACAGGGGGCTAACCGGGGAGCTGTTTTTT	CASSRDRGLTGELFF
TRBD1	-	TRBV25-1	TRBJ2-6	TGTGCCAGCAGTAGGGACAGGGTCTCTGGGGCCAACGTCCTGACTTTC	CASSRDRVSGANVLTF
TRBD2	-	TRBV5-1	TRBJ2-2	TGCGCCAGCAGCTCAGGGACTAGCTCCGAGACCGGGGAGCTGTTTTTT	CASSSGTSSETGELFF
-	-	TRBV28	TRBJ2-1	TGTGCCAGCAGTCCTGAAAATGAGCAGTTCTTC	CASSPENEQFF
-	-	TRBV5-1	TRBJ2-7	TGCGCCAGCAGCTATCGACCGGAGGCCTACGAGCAGTACTTC	CASSYRPEAYEQYF
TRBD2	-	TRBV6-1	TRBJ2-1	TGTGCCAGCCGGACTAGCGGGATGGCCTACAATGAGCAGTTCTTC	CASRTSGMAYNEQFF
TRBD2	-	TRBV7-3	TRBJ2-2	TGTGCCAGCAGCTTACTGGGACTAGCGGGAGGTGGCGGGGAGCTGTTTTTT	CASSLLGLAGGGGELFF
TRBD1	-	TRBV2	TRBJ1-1	TGTGCCAGCAGTGTAGGGACAGTCTTCACTGAAGCTTTCTTT	CASSVGTVFTEAFF
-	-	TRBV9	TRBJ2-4	TGTGCCAGCAGCGAGACAGGGAGGAACATTCAGTACTTC	CASSETGRNIQYF
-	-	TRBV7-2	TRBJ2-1	TGTGCCAGCAGGGTCCAGACTTTCGTGGGGGAGCAGTTCTTC	CASRVQTFVGEQFF
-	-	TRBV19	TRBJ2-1	TGTGCCAGTACGGAGACACCCTACAATGAGCAGTTCTTC	CASTETPYNEQFF
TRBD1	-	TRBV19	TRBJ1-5	TGTGCCAGTAGCCCCACAGGGGTGGGCAATCAGCCCCAGCATTTT	CASSPTGVGNQPQHF
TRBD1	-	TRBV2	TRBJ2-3	TGTGCCAGCAGTGATGGGACAGGGGGCGGCGGAGATACGCAGTATTTT	CASSDGTGGGGDTQYF
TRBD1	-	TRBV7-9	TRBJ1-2	TGTGCCAGCAGCGTAAACCAATGGACAGGGATTGTCTATGGCTACACCTTC	CASSVNQWTGIVYGYTF
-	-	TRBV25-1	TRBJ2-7	TGTGCCAGCGGGCTGAGGGACGAGCAGTACTTC	CASGLRDEQYF
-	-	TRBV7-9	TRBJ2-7	TGTGCCAGCAGCTTATTGGTAGGGGATACCTACGAGCAGTACTTC	CASSLLVGDTYEQYF
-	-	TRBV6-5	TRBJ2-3	TGTGCCAGCAGTTACACTCGCGCGGATACGCAGTATTTT	CASSYTRADTQYF
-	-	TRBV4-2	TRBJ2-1	TGTGCCAGCAGCCAAGTCGGTGAGCAGTTCTTC	CASSQVGEQFF
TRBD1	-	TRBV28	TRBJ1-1	TGTGCCAGCAGAAGCACAGGGGTGGGGAACACTGAAGCTTTCTTT	CASRSTGVGNTEAFF